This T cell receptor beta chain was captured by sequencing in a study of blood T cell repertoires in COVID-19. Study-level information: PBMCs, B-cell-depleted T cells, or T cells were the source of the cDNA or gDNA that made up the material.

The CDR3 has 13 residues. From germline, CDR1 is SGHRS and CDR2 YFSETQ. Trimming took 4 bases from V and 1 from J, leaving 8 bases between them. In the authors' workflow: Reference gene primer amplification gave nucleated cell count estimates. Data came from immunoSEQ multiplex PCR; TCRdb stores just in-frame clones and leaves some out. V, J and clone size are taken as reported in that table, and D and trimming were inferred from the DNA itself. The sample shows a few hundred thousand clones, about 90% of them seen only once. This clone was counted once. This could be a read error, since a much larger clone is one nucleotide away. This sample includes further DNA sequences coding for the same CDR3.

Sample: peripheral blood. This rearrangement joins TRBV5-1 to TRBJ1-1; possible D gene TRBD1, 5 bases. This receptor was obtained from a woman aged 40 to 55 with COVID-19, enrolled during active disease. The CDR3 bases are TGCGCCAGCAGCCTCCAGGGGAACACTGAAGCTTTCTTT. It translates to CASSLQGNTEAFF. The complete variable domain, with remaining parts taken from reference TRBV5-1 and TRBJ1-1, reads KAGVTQTPRYLIKTRGQQVTLSCSPISGHRSVSWYQQTPGQGLQFLFEYFSETQRNKGNFPGRFSGRQFSNSRSEMNVSTLELGDSALYLCASSLQGNTEAFFGQGTRLTVV.